This T cell receptor (beta chain) was documented in a study of T cells in localized non-small cell lung cancer. The CDR3 loop spans 16 amino acids. V lost 6 bases and J 6 bases, leaving 20 bases between the germline ends. As for this clone: Its cognate antigen is unknown.

Data came from immunoSEQ multiplex PCR; TCRdb stores just in-frame clones and leaves some out. The data hold about 41,000 clones, with 86% observed a single time. Study-wide findings and caveats: Exceeding tumor, uninvolved adjacent lung had the highest T cell clonality. For the top 100 tumor clones, a median approximately 50 also appeared in adjacent lung.

Sequenced here: peripheral blood, sampled before any cancer treatment. The rearrangement joins TRBV23-1 to TRBJ2-2; D is tentatively TRBD1 or TRBD2 (5 bases each). TRBV23-1 is identified as an open reading frame with a role that is uncertain. The TCR comes from a woman between 18 and 55 years old with stage III lung adenocarcinoma. The CDR3 is CASRPGRRSGAGELFF. CDR3 DNA sequence: TGCGCCAGCAGGCCGGGACGGCGAAGTGGAGCCGGGGAGCTGTTTTTT.